This T cell receptor beta chain was recovered during a study of early T cells in non-severe SARS-CoV-2 infection. Broader study findings: Private and CD4 specificities were missed by VDJdb matching, skewed to anti-spike CD8.

MiXCR, applied by TCRdb to the 5' RACE reads, yields one record per CDR3 protein. The repertoire consists of 80,000 to 100,000 distinct CDR3 sequences, with approximately 10% occurring once and the leading ten covering 4.7%. Trimming cost V 3 bases and J 0 bases; bases outside gene matches: 5. CDR3 length equals 15 residues. Germline V gene data show CDR1 as SGHVS and CDR2 as FNYEAQ. This clonotype turned up a few times. What it recognizes is unknown. The receptor was derived from an adult who was a healthcare worker with PCR-confirmed SARS-CoV-2 infection or an uninfected control (not recorded which). This chain links TRBV7-6 with TRBJ2-7; 7 positions agree with TRBD1. This specimen consisted of whole blood, obtained at baseline. CDR3 region: CASSFGQASSYEQYF. The DNA for the CDR3 is TGTGCCAGCAGCTTCGGACAGGCGAGCTCCTACGAGCAGTACTTC.